This T cell receptor (beta chain) derives from a study of identical twins. Study-level points and caveats: Cord blood's abundant beta clonotypes had fewer insertions, unlike memory repertoires. Excess sharing between twins was weaker in beta out-of-frame sequences.

TCRdb reanalysed the 5' RACE reads using MiXCR and keeps one entry per CDR3 protein. Of around 490,000 distinct CDR3 sequences listed, about 15% are singletons. As regards this clonotype: The antigen is unknown.

This CDR3 contains 16 residues. V was clipped by 1 base and J by 2 bases, with 15 bases between them. Per germline, CDR1 MGHRA and CDR2 YSYEKL. The sample also formed part of further work on yellow fever vaccine responses in identical twins.

The chain uses TRBV4-1 and TRBJ2-7, with a possible D match to TRBD1 (6 bases). The receptor comes from a woman between 18 and 29 years old in good health. Material: CD4+ T cells sorted from blood. Written as DNA, the CDR3 is TGCGCCAGCAGCCAAGTGGCGACAGGTGGGGCCTACGAGCAGTACGTC. Encoded protein: CASSQVATGGAYEQYV.